The source of this T cell receptor beta chain is a study of cytomegalovirus exposure and HLA in healthy donors. 60 Vbeta and 13 Jbeta primers were used in PCR. Only in-frame clones appear in the TCRdb table, and some are missing; sequencing was by immunoSEQ multiplex PCR. In the table there are over 150,000 clones, over 70% of which are singletons. Trimming pared 6 bases from V and 2 bases from J, leaving 13 bases between. Germline loops: CDR1 MNHEY, CDR2 SMNVEV (reference sequence). This CDR3 has 14 residues. The clonotype was recovered from a woman aged 45 to 65 in good health and CMV-seropositive. The sample taken for sequencing was PBMCs. The genes are TRBV27 and TRBJ1-2, with D perhaps TRBD1 (5 bases). Here the CDR3 reads CASSPGTWNYGYTF. For the CDR3, the DNA is TGTGCCAGCAGCCCCGGGACTTGGAACTATGGCTACACCTTC.